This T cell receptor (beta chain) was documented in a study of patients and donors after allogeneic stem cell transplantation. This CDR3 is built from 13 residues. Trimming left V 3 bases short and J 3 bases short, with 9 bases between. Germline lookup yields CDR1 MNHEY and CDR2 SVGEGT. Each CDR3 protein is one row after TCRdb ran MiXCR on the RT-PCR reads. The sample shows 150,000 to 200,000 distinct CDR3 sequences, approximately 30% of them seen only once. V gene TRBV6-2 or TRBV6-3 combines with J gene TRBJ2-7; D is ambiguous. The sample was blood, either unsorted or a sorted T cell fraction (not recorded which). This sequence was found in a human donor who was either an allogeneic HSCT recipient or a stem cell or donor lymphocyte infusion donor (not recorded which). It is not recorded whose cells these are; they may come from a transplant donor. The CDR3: CASSYSFYYEQYF. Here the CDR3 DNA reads TGTGCCAGCAGTTATTCCTTCTACTACGAGCAGTACTTC.